This is a list of T cell receptor beta chains from one sample in a study of shared clonotypes between healthy human individuals. The repertoire was sequenced with immunoSEQ multiplex PCR; TCRdb's copy has only in-frame clones and lacks some. The data show more than 2 million clones, nearly 97% seen once. Material: naive CD4+ T cells sorted from blood. These receptors all come from a man younger than 35 in good health. The CDR3 runs from the conserved cysteine through the conserved F or W. A D gene is named only where the DNA matches it firmly. Only some rows state a clone size, as once, few, many or a class for expanded clones.

size,V,J,D,CDR3,DNA
few,TRBV15,TRBJ1-4,.,CATSSSQGSNEKLFF,TGTGCCACCAGCTCTTCCCAAGGTAGTAATGAAAAACTGTTTTTT
.,TRBV7-2,TRBJ2-5,TRBD2,CASSRSGEGQETQYF,TGTGCCAGCAGCCGTAGCGGGGAAGGCCAAGAGACCCAGTACTTC
.,TRBV27,TRBJ1-5,.,CASSLSPRGAKGNQPQHF,TGTGCCAGCAGTTTATCTCCCCGGGGGGCTAAAGGTAATCAGCCCCAGCATTTT
once,TRBV18,TRBJ1-1,.,CASSPSGLNTEAFF,TGTGCCAGCTCACCTTCCGGACTGAACACTGAAGCTTTCTTT
.,TRBV5-6,TRBJ2-2,.,CASTSLRQFFAGELFF,TGTGCCAGCACCTCCCTAAGGCAGTTTTTCGCCGGGGAGCTGTTTTTT
.,TRBV6-4,TRBJ1-4,.,CASSVWEKLFF,TGTGCCAGCAGTGTTTGGGAAAAACTGTTTTTT
.,TRBV25-1,TRBJ1-4,.,CASSEGRSGAVGEKLFF,TGTGCCAGCAGTGAAGGACGTTCTGGGGCTGTCGGTGAAAAACTGTTTTTT
.,TRBV7-2,TRBJ2-5,.,CASSPPRGGEGGETQYF,TGTGCCAGCAGCCCCCCTCGTGGCGGGGAGGGGGGAGAGACCCAGTACTTC
.,TRBV6-5,TRBJ2-7,TRBD1,CASRQQGLLSYEQYF,TGTGCCAGCAGGCAACAGGGGTTACTCTCCTACGAGCAGTACTTC
.,TRBV4-3,TRBJ1-6,.,CASSQETNSPLHF,TGCGCCAGCAGCCAAGAAACCAATTCACCCCTCCACTTT
.,TRBV6-5,TRBJ2-1,.,CASSRLNEQFF,TGTGCCAGCAGCAGGCTCAATGAGCAGTTCTTC
.,TRBV30,TRBJ2-3,.,CAWSSRRVGPQGADTQYF,TGTGCCTGGAGCTCCAGGCGAGTCGGTCCCCAAGGCGCAGATACGCAGTATTTT
.,TRBV7-2,TRBJ2-5,.,CASSLSSWMKTQYF,TGTGCCAGCAGCTTATCTTCTTGGATGAAGACCCAGTACTTC
.,TRBV15,TRBJ2-5,TRBD1,CATTRDRGETQYF,TGTGCCACTACCAGGGACAGGGGAGAGACCCAGTACTTC
.,TRBV27,TRBJ1-1,TRBD1,CASRMTGANTEAFF,TGTGCCAGCAGAATGACAGGGGCGAACACTGAAGCTTTCTTT